This paragraph covers one T cell receptor beta chain sequence. The antigen is not known. The data belong to a study of blood T cells in healthy people across ages. Broader study findings: There was a strong correlation between TCR beta diversity and naive T cell percentage. Diversity of TCR beta per million T cells declined in a roughly linear way with age. The study found more naive CD4+ cells and higher diversity in long-lived than aged donors. It was not known whether donors were CMV positive (a possible confounder of expanded clonotype changes).

Next came a second PCR, run for about 7 to 12 cycles, which used a sample-barcoded 5' primer along with a J-beta primer mix. One entry per CDR3 protein, called by TCRdb with MiXCR from the 5' RACE reads. This sample has about 1,400,000 distinct CDR3 sequences, with 35% to 45% found just once. The V gene's germline CDR1 is DFQATT and CDR2 SNEGSKA (reference sequence). Trimming took 1 base from V and 11 from J, leaving 14 bases between them. CDR3 length: 12 amino acids. The sample was blood. The clonotype was recovered from a woman aged 18-35 years in good health. The chain links TRBV20-1 to TRBJ1-1; D is ambiguous. CDR3 sequence (DNA): TGCAGTGCTAGAGGCCACCTCCCAATCGCTTTCTTT. Its protein product is CSARGHLPIAFF.